This T cell receptor (beta chain) was profiled in a study of blood T cell repertoires in COVID-19. Study context: Sample material is recorded as cDNA or gDNA derived from T cells, B-cell-depleted T cells, or PBMCs.

Using immunoSEQ multiplex PCR, the repertoire was profiled, and TCRdb retains in-frame clones only, with some absent. The table has around 250,000 clones, approximately 86% seen once. Residents of 24 US areas, aged about 18 to 95 years, made up the participants. Clinical histories supplied by participants themselves formed the basis of cohort assignment. The CDR3 sequence is 15 residues long. The germline gives CDR1 SGHKS, CDR2 YYEKEE (reference sequence). V was cut by 6 bases and J by 5 bases, with 20 bases left in between. This chain connects TRBV5-5 to TRBJ2-5, with D tentatively TRBD2 (6 bases). The sequenced sample was PBMCs or T cells enriched from blood (not recorded which). The sequence was obtained from a woman in her 50s who had recovered from COVID-19. CDR3 bases: TGTGCCAGCATACGGGACTCCGGGGGTCGGGAGACCCAGTACTTC. This translates into CASIRDSGGRETQYF.